A selection of T cell receptor beta chains follows, all from one sample in a study of OX40 agonist ivuxolimab in advanced cancers. The data were produced by immunoSEQ multiplex PCR, yet TCRdb's version contains in-frame clones alone and is incomplete. Among tens of thousands of clones listed, over 75% were seen once. The sequencing used CD4+ or CD8+ T cells sorted from blood, collected in a trial of the OX40 agonist ivuxolimab. Every receptor here comes from an adult with an advanced solid tumor such as melanoma, head and neck, liver or kidney cancer. The CDR3 runs from the conserved cysteine through the conserved F or W.

j_call v_call cdr3_length cdr3_aa
TRBJ2-1 TRBV6-6 15 CASSPRGGGGNEQFF
TRBJ2-2 TRBV6-1 16 CASSEVLAVNTGELFF
TRBJ1-5 TRBV9 15 CASSVDGTPGQPQHF
TRBJ2-7 TRBV4-2 16 CASSQGSRAGIHEQYF
TRBJ2-3 TRBV7-2 15 CASSPRGVVADTQYF
TRBJ2-3 TRBV5-6 15 CASSTTSGSADTQYF
TRBJ2-3 TRBV18 15 CASSPGPEGTDTQYF
TRBJ2-7 TRBV29-1 14 CSVVAGLSSYEQYF
TRBJ2-3 TRBV11-2 12 CASSPLVDTQYF
TRBJ2-7 TRBV6-5 14 CASSYGVRGYEQYF
TRBJ2-5 TRBV5-1 11 CASKAGETQYF
TRBJ2-5 TRBV25-1 16 CASSKKDSKYQETQYF
TRBJ2-1 TRBV28 15 CASSIRTSGSNEQFF
TRBJ1-1 TRBV19 16 CASSPKYGQGVPEAFF
TRBJ2-5 TRBV29-1 10 CSDDKETQYF
TRBJ2-7 TRBV19 15 CASSTRLARSYEQYF
TRBJ2-6 TRBV9 15 CASTSSYSGANVLTF
TRBJ2-1 TRBV27 15 CASSLSPGPPWGQFF
TRBJ2-2 TRBV28 13 CASRQGSTGELFF
TRBJ2-2 TRBV2 14 CASRVLPFTGELFF
TRBJ2-3 TRBV7-9 18 CASSRGASGRSGTDTQYF
TRBJ2-5 TRBV5-1 12 CASRDPQETQYF
TRBJ2-5 TRBV27 14 CASSLNSLPETQYF
TRBJ2-7 TRBV28 14 CASKVGDRSYEQYF
TRBJ2-7 TRBV7-8 14 CASSQYRGAYEQYF
TRBJ2-5 TRBV7-2 12 CASRRREETQYF
TRBJ2-5 TRBV7-3 13 CASSLRIQETQYF
TRBJ2-1 TRBV27 16 CASSLSRLAVYVEQFF
TRBJ2-7 TRBV28 15 CASSPNQGKGDEQYF
TRBJ2-5 TRBV28 15 CASSLPGQGPGTQYF
TRBJ2-1 TRBV28 14 CASSPSGASREQFF
TRBJ2-2 TRBV7-2 17 CASRTAGGGPSGGELFF
TRBJ1-1 TRBV29-1 11 CSGFTGFRAFF
TRBJ1-2 TRBV6-5 14 CASSPTGVAYGYTF
TRBJ1-6 TRBV21-1 15 CATVLSSELPSPLHF
TRBJ2-2 TRBV7-8 14 CASSLGSRTGELFF
TRBJ2-5 TRBV4-3 16 CASSQDPGTTERTQYF
TRBJ2-7 TRBV9 14 CASSVAATSYEQYF
TRBJ2-7 TRBV10-3 12 CAISDGSYEQYF
TRBJ1-1 TRBV5-1 15 CASSETGTGLTEAFF
TRBJ2-4 TRBV15 14 CATSRDPDRGPRYF
TRBJ1-2 TRBV9 16 CASSVERDAVRYGYTF
TRBJ2-1 TRBV19 16 CASKELAGSSYNEQFF
TRBJ2-5 TRBV11-2 14 CASSLDRIQQTQYF
TRBJ2-3 TRBV5-4 13 CASSLRGRDTQYF
TRBJ2-2 TRBV28 15 CASSLQPGNTGELFF
TRBJ1-1 TRBV29-1 13 CSVVSGAGTEAFF
TRBJ1-3 TRBV5-1 16 CASSLQVLSSGNTIYF
TRBJ1-1 TRBV30 14 CARDGGAGNTEAFF
TRBJ2-4 TRBV30 14 CAWSVLQGPDIQYF
TRBJ1-2 TRBV6-5 12 CASSATGSGYTF
TRBJ2-3 TRBV5-1 14 CASSPGTGRDTQYF
TRBJ2-1 TRBV11-3 12 CASGSSYNEQFF
TRBJ2-7 TRBV7-9 14 CASSQDRGIYEQYF
TRBJ2-5 TRBV6-5 12 CATEMGGETQYF
TRBJ2-7 TRBV14 15 CASSQLRGLLNEQYF
TRBJ2-1 TRBV9 15 CASSVGPRERNEQFF